This T cell receptor beta chain was identified during a study of T cell changes during pregnancy in multiple sclerosis. Germline V gene data show CDR1 as SGHNT and CDR2 as YYREEE (reference sequence). After removal of 4 bases from V and 1 base from J, the junction contained 6 bases not matched to a gene. CDR3 size: 16 residues. Repertoires were generated with immunoSEQ multiplex PCR, while TCRdb's copy carries only in-frame clones and drops some. The sample carries under 130,000 clones, almost 95% recorded once. This sample comprised peripheral blood, obtained after pregnancy. This clonotype was obtained from a female donor with multiple sclerosis, enrolled in a pregnancy study. The rearrangement links TRBV5-4 to TRBJ1-5; 9 bases fit TRBD1. This CDR3 is CASSDGTGRSNQPQHF. The CDR3 DNA sequence: TGTGCCAGCAGCGATGGGACAGGGAGAAGCAATCAGCCCCAGCATTTT.